This T cell receptor (beta chain) was recovered during a study of yellow fever vaccine responses in identical twins. Overall study findings and caveats: After vaccination, twins' T cell response reportedly seemed partly convergent, partly personalized.

The CDR3 is 15 amino acids. V shed 4 bases, J shed 2 bases, and the junction held 5 bases outside the gene matches. Germline V gene lookup returns CDR1 ENHRY and CDR2 SYGVKD. TCRdb passed the RT-PCR reads through MiXCR, listing each CDR3 protein once. The repertoire holds around 2,000 distinct CDR3 sequences, roughly 83% seen once, with around 3.5% in the top ten. On this clonotype: Antigen specificity is unknown.

The sequence was obtained from a woman younger than 35 who received the yellow fever vaccine. This sequence joins TRBV10-3 and TRBJ2-1, with 7 bases that match TRBD2. The sequences come from T cells from blood (PBMCs), unsorted or a sorted subset (not recorded which), collected before or after yellow fever vaccination (not recorded which). In nucleotides, the CDR3 is TGTGCCATCAGTGCGTCGGCGGGAGCCTACAATGAGCAGTTCTTC. It translates to CAISASAGAYNEQFF.